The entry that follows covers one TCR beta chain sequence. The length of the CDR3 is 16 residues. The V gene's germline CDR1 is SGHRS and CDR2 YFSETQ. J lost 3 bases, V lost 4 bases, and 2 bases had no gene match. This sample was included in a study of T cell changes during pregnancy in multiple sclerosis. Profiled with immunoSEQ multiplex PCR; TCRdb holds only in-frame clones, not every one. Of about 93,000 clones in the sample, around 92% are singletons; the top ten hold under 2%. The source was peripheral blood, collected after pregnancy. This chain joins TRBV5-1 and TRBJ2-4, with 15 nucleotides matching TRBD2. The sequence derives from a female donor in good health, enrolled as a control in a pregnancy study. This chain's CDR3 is CASSRTSGGVKNIQYF. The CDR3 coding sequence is TGCGCCAGCAGCCGGACTAGCGGGGGGGTCAAAAACATTCAGTACTTC.